The TCR beta chain described here comes from a study of identical twins. From germline, CDR1 is MNHNS and CDR2 SASEGT. The CDR3 runs 16 residues. Trimming at V came to 6 bases and at J to 3 bases, leaving 11 bases not matched to a gene. With template switching, a universal primer site was added, and the cDNA carried unique molecular identifiers. Using its own MiXCR run on the 5' RACE reads, TCRdb lists one record per CDR3 protein. The sample yields a few hundred thousand distinct CDR3 sequences, approximately 17% seen once. There are a few counts of this clonotype. Its antigen remains unidentified. Study-wide results and limits: Insertions were reduced in abundant cord blood beta clonotypes but not in memory repertoires.

The specimen sequenced was naive T cells sorted from blood. The sequence was collected from a man between 45 and 60 years old in good health. The chain couples TRBV6-1 to TRBJ1-5; 7 bases align to TRBD1. CDR3 bases: TGTGCCAGCAGCCCTCTCGACAGGGTGAACAATCAGCCCCAGCATTTT. Amino acids: CASSPLDRVNNQPQHF.